This T cell receptor beta chain was captured in a study of OX40 agonist ivuxolimab in advanced cancers. Study details: Among those enrolled, mean age was about 58 years (range about 23 to 90) and about 79% were male. Earlier treatment with anti-PD-1, anti-PD-L1 or anti-CTLA-4 was permitted, and around 36% had received some. Partial responses were observed in three patients, of whom one had hepatocellular carcinoma and two had cutaneous melanoma.

Sampling of blood occurred at baseline, cycle 4 day 1, and cycle 7 day 1. This CDR3 has 13 amino acids. Germline CDR1 is LNHDA and CDR2 is SQIVND (reference sequence). V shed 6 bases, J shed 5 bases, and the junction held 4 bases outside the gene matches. Assay used: immunoSEQ multiplex PCR; TCRdb lists only in-frame clones, some missing. The sample has 55,000 to 80,000 clones, 81% seen once. The sequence was collected from an adult with an advanced solid tumor such as melanoma, head and neck, liver or kidney cancer. The sample in question was CD4+ or CD8+ T cells sorted from blood, obtained in a trial of the OX40 agonist ivuxolimab. The gene calls are TRBV19 and TRBJ2-1, with 7 bases aligning to TRBD1. The CDR3 DNA reads as TGTGCCAGTAGCCGGGACAGAGACAATGAGCAGTTCTTC. It specifies CASSRDRDNEQFF. Full variable domain (rest looked up from reference TRBV19 and TRBJ2-1): DGGITQSPKYLFRKEGQNVTLSCEQNLNHDAMYWYRQDPGQGLRLIYYSQIVNDFQKGDIAEGYSVSREKKESFPLTVTSAQKNPTAFYLCASSRDRDNEQFFGPGTRLTVL.